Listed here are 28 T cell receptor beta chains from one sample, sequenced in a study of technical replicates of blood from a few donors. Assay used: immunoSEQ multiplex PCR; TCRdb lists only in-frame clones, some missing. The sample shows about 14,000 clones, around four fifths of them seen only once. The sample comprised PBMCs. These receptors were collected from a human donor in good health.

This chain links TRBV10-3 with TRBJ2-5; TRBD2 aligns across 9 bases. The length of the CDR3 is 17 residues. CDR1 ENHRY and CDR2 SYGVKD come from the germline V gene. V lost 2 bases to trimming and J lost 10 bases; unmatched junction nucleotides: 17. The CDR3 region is CAISEGGGLAGAGGQYF. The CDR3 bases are TGTGCCATCAGTGAGGGAGGCGGCTTAGCGGGGGCCGGGGGCCAGTACTTC.

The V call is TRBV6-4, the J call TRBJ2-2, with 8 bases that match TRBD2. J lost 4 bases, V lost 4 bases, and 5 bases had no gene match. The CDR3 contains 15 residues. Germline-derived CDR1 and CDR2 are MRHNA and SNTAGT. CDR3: CASSGAGTSTGELFF. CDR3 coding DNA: TGTGCCAGCAGTGGGGCCGGGACTAGCACCGGGGAGCTGTTTTTT.

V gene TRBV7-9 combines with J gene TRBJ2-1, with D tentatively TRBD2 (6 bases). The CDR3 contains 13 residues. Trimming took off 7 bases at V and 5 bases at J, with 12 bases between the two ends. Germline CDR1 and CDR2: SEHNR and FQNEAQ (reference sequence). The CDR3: CASIGTSHNEQFF. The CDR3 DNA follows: TGTGCCAGCATAGGGACTTCCCACAATGAGCAGTTCTTC.

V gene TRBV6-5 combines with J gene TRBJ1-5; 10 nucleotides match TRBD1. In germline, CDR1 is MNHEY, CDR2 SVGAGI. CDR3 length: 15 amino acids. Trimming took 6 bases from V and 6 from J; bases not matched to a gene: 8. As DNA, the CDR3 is TGTGCCAGCAGCGACAGGGGGCTCGCCGCTCAGCCCCAGCATTTT. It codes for CASSDRGLAAQPQHF.

CDR3 sequence (DNA): TGTGCCAGCACAGGACAGAGCGATACGCAGTATTTT. This codes for CASTGQSDTQYF. The chain joins TRBV25-1 to TRBJ2-3, with a weak D call TRBD1 (6 bases). Germline V CDR1 and CDR2: MGHDK, SYGVNS. This CDR3 comprises 12 residues. V gave up 7 bases and J gave up 6 bases, with 11 bases separating them.

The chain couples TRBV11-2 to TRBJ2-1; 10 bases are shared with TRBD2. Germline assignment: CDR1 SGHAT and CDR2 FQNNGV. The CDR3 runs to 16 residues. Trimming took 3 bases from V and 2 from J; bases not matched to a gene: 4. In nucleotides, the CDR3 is TGTGCCAGCAGCTTCCCAGCGGGAGGGACCTACAATGAGCAGTTCTTC. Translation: CASSFPAGGTYNEQFF. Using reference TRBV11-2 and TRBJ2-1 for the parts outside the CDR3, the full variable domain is EAGVAQSPRYKIIEKRQSVAFWCNPISGHATLYWYQQILGQGPKLLIQFQNNGVVDDSQLPKDRFSAERLKGVDSTLKIQPAKLEDSAVYLCASSFPAGGTYNEQFFGPGTRLTVL.

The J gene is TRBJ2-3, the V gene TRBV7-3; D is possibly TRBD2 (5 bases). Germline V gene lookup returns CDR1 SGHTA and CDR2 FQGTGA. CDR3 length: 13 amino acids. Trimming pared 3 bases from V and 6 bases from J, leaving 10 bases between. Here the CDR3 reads CASSLDSQDTQYF. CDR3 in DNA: TGTGCCAGCAGCTTGGACTCCCAGGATACGCAGTATTTT. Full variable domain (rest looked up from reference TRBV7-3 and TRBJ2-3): GAGVSQTPSNKVTEKGKYVELRCDPISGHTALYWYRQSLGQGPEFLIYFQGTGAADDSGLPNDRFFAVRPEGSVSTLKIQRTERGDSAVYLCASSLDSQDTQYFGPGTRLTVL.

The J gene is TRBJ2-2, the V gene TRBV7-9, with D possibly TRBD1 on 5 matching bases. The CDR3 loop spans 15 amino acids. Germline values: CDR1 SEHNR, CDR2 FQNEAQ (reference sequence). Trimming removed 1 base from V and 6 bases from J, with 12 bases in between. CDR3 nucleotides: TGTGCCAGCAGCTTAGACGTCAGGGTGTCCGGGGAGCTGTTTTTT. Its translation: CASSLDVRVSGELFF.

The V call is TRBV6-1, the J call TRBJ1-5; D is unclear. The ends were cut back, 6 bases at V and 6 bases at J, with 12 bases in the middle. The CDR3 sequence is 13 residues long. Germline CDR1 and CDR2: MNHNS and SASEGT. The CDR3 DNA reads TGTGCCAGCAGAGAGAGGTTGACTCAGCCCCAGCATTTT. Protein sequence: CASRERLTQPQHF.

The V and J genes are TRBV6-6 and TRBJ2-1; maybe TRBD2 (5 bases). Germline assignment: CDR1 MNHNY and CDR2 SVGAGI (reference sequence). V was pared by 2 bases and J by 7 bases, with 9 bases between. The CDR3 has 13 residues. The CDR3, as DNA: TGTGCCAGCAGTTACAACCCGGGGAATGAGCAGTTCTTC. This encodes CASSYNPGNEQFF.

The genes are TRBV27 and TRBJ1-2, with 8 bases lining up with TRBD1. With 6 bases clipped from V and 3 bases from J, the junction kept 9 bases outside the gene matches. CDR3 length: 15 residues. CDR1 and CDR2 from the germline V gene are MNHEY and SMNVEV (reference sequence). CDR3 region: CASRPGDRGDYGYTF. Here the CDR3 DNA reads TGTGCCAGCAGGCCGGGAGACAGGGGTGACTATGGCTACACCTTC.

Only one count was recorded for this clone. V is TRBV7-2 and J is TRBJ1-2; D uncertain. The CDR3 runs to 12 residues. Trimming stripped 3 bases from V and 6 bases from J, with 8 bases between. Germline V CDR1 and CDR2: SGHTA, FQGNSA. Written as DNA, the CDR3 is TGTGCCAGCAGCTTGTCGGGGAATGGCTACACCTTC. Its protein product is CASSLSGNGYTF.

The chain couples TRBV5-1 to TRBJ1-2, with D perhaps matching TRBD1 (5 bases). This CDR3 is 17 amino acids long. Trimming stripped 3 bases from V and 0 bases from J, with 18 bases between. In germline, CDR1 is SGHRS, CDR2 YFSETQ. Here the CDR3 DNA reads TGCGCCAGCAGCTCGTGGGGTTTACAGACAGCTAACTATGGCTACACCTTC. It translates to CASSSWGLQTANYGYTF.

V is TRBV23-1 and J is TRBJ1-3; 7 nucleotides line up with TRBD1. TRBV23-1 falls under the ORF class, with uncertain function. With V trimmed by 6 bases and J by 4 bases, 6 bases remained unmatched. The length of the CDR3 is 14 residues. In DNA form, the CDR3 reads TGCGCCAGCAGCCTTACAGGGGTAGGAAACACCATATATTTT. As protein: CASSLTGVGNTIYF.

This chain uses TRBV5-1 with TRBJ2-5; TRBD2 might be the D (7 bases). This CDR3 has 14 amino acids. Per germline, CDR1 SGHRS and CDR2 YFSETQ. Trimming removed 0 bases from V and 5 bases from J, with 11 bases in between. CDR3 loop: CASSLAAGAETQYF. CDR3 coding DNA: TGCGCCAGCAGCTTGGCGGCGGGGGCGGAGACCCAGTACTTC.

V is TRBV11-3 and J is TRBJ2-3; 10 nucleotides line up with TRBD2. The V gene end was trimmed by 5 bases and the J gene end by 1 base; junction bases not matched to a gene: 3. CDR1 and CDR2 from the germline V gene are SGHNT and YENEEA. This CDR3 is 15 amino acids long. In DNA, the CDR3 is TGTGCCAGCAGCCCTAGCGGGAGTGGCACAGATACGCAGTATTTT. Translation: CASSPSGSGTDTQYF.

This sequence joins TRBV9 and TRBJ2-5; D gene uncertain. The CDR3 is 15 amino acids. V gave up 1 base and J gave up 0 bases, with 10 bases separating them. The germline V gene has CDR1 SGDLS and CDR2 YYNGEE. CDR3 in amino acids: CASSVNPGDQETQYF. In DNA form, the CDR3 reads TGTGCCAGCAGCGTAAACCCAGGCGACCAAGAGACCCAGTACTTC.

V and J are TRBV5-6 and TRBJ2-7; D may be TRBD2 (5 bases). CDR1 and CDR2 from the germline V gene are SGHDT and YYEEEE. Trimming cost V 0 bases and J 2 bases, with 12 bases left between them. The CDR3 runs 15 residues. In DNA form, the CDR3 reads TGTGCCAGCAGCTTGGGAGGACTTTTACCCTACGAGCAGTACTTC. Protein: CASSLGGLLPYEQYF.

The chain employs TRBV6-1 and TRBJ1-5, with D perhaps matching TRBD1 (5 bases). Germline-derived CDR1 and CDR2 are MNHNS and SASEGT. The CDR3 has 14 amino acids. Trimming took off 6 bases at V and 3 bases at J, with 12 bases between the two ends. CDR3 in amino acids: CASSLTGPNQPQHF. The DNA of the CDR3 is TGTGCCAGCAGCTTAACAGGCCCCAATCAGCCCCAGCATTTT.

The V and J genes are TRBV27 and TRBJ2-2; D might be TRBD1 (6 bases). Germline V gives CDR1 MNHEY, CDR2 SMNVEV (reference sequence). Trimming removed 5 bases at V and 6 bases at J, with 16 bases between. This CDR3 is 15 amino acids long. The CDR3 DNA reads TGTGCCAGCAGTCTTGGTGTCAGGGGCCCCGGGGAGCTGTTTTTT. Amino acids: CASSLGVRGPGELFF.

In DNA form, the CDR3 reads TGTGCCAGCAGGCCAAGAGGCGGGAACTCCTACAATGAGCAGTTCTTC. It specifies CASRPRGGNSYNEQFF. V and J are TRBV11-2 and TRBJ2-1; possibly TRBD2 for D (6 bases). There are 16 residues in the CDR3. Per the germline V gene, CDR1 is SGHAT and CDR2 is FQNNGV. Trimming left V 6 bases short and J 0 bases short, with 15 bases between.

The CDR3 DNA sequence: TGTGCCAGCAGTTTCGGCGTTCGGGACTATACCTACGAGCAGTACTTC. Translating it yields CASSFGVRDYTYEQYF. V is TRBV6-5 and J is TRBJ2-7; 7 positions match TRBD2. J gave up 2 bases and V 4 bases, and 11 bases lay outside the gene matches. The germline CDR1 and CDR2 sequences are MNHEY and SVGAGI. There are 16 residues in the CDR3.

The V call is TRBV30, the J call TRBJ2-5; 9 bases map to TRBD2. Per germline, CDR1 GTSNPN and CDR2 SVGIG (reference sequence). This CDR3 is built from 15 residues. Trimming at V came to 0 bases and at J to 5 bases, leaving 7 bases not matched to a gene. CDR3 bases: TGTGCCTGGAGTGTATACGCGGGAGGGGGGGAGACCCAGTACTTC. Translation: CAWSVYAGGGETQYF. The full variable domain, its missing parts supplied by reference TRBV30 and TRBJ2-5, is SQTIHQWPATLVQPVGSPLSLECTVEGTSNPNLYWYRQAAGRGLQLLFYSVGIGQISSEVPQNLSASRPQDRQFILSSKKLLLSDSGFYLCAWSVYAGGGETQYFGPGTRLLVL.

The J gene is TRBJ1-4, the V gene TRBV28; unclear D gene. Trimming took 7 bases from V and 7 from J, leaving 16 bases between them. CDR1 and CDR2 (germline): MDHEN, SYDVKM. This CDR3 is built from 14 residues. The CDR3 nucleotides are TGTGCCAGCACCTCTGCGGGATTGGGTGAAAAACTGTTTTTT. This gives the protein CASTSAGLGEKLFF.

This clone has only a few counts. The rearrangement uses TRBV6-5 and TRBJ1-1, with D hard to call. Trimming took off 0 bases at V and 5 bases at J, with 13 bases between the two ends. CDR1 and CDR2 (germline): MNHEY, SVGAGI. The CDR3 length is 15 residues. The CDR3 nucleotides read TGTGCCAGCAGTTACTCTTCCACCCCGGGGACTGAAGCTTTCTTT. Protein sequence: CASSYSSTPGTEAFF.

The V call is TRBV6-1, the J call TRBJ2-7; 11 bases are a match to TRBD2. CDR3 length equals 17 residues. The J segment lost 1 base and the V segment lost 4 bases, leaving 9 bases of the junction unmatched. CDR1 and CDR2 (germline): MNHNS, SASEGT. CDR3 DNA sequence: TGTGCCAGCAGTGCCGCCGCCGGGACTAGCGGTTCCTACGAGCAGTACTTC. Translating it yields CASSAAAGTSGSYEQYF.

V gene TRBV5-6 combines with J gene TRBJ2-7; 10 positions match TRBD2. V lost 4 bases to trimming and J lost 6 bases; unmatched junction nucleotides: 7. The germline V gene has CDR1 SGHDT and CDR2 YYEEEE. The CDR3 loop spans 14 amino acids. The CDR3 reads CASSPGLAVLEQYF. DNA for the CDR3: TGTGCCAGCAGCCCAGGACTAGCGGTTCTCGAGCAGTACTTC.

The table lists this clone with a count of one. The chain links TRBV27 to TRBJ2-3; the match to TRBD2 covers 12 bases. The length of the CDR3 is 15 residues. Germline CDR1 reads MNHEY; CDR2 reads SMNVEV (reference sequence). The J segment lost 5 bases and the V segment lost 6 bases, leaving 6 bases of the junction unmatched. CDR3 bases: TGTGCCAGCAGCCTAGCGGGAGGGCCTATAGATACGCAGTATTTT. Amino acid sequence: CASSLAGGPIDTQYF.